Below, 6 T cell receptor beta chains from the same sample are listed, as sequenced in a study of CD8 T cells in ankylosing spondylitis (dated by TCRdb to 2017 to 2019). Receptors were amplified or captured by 5' RACE. The sequencing machine was an Illumina HiSeq 2500. TCRdb redid the processing of the public reads, applying fastp at Q25 and MiXCR, and retained in-frame beta chains. Entries are consolidated by CDR3 protein sequence, retaining the most common genes and DNA. The sample records roughly 250,000 distinct CDR3 sequences, 7.5% to 9% of which are singletons. About 6.5% of the sample is held by the ten biggest clonotypes. Material: blood, either unsorted or a sorted T cell fraction (not recorded which). The receptors shown here come from a male donor with ankylosing spondylitis or in good health (not recorded which).

The table lists this clonotype with many counts. The chain carries TRBV20-1 and TRBJ2-4; TRBD1 might be the D (5 bases). The length of the CDR3 is 15 residues. Germline V gene data show CDR1 as DFQATT and CDR2 as SNEGSKA (reference sequence). Trimming stripped 3 bases from V and 0 bases from J, with 12 bases between. The CDR3 region has the DNA TGCAGTGCTAGTTTGCAGGGTCTAGCCAAAAACATTCAGTACTTC. It yields the protein CSASLQGLAKNIQYF.

Many counts were recorded for this clonotype. The rearrangement uses TRBV2 and TRBJ1-3; no firm D call. Between the trimmed V and J ends, which lost 1 base and 0 bases, there was a span of 4 bases. The CDR3 runs 14 residues. Germline assignment: CDR1 SNHLY and CDR2 FYNNEI. In nucleotides, the CDR3 is TGTGCCAGCAGTGAAGGCAGCTCTGGAAACACCATATATTTT. Its protein product is CASSEGSSGNTIYF.

This clonotype was picked up many times. This chain uses TRBV20-1 with TRBJ2-7, with D possibly being TRBD2 (6 bases). CDR3 size: 15 residues. Trimming shortened V by 0 bases and J by 0 bases, and 12 bases separated the two germline ends. Germline CDR1 reads DFQATT; CDR2 reads SNEGSKA (reference sequence). CDR3 region: CSARDRASVSYEQYF. In nucleotides, the CDR3 is TGCAGTGCTAGAGATAGGGCTAGCGTCTCCTACGAGCAGTACTTC.

V is TRBV29-1 and J is TRBJ2-1; 11 bases agree with TRBD2. V shed 5 bases and J 9 bases; nucleotides not matched to a gene: 6. The CDR3 contains 13 residues. CDR1 and CDR2 (germline): SQVTM, ANQGSEA. The CDR3 DNA reads TGCAGCGTTCGACTAGCGGGAACGCCTGAGCAGTTCTTC. It encodes CSVRLAGTPEQFF.

This clonotype has only a few counts. CDR3 region: CSVYRNGYTF. In nucleotides, the CDR3 is TGCAGCGTTTACAGAAATGGCTACACCTTC. The chain has TRBV29-1 and TRBJ1-2; D call uncertain. Trimming removed 5 bases at V and 6 bases at J, with 7 bases between. The CDR3 sequence is 10 residues long. Germline values: CDR1 SQVTM, CDR2 ANQGSEA.

The V gene is TRBV23-1, the J gene TRBJ1-5, with 10 bases aligning to TRBD1. TRBV23-1 qualifies as an ORF whose function is uncertain. The J segment lost 9 bases and the V segment lost 4 bases, leaving 9 bases of the junction unmatched. The CDR3 totals 15 residues. The CDR3 region has the DNA TGCGCCAGCAGTCTGCACCGGGACAGGGGTGGGCCCCAGCATTTT. Translating gives CASSLHRDRGGPQHF.